Presented here are 23 T cell receptor beta chains from one specimen sequenced in a study of CD8+CD57+ T cells in acquired aplastic anemia. CD8+CD57+ cell expansion, shown by flow cytometry, had occurred in the patients selected for sequencing. CDR3 and TCR beta VDJ profiling relied on a genomic DNA template. TCRdb analysed the reads with MiXCR anew, one entry per CDR3 protein. The table shows hundreds of thousands of distinct CDR3 sequences, with around 30% occurring only once. The material sequenced was sorted CD4+, CD8+, or CD8+CD57+ T cells (not recorded which) from PBMCs. Receptors originate from a human donor with aplastic anemia.

This chain uses TRBV18 with TRBJ1-2; D uncertain. V lost 2 bases to trimming and J lost 4 bases, with 8 bases between them. The CDR3 runs 13 residues. Germline CDR1 reads KGHSH; CDR2 reads LQKENI. The CDR3 DNA sequence: TGTGCCAGCTCACCAGACGGAATCTATGGCTACACCTTC. This sequence encodes CASSPDGIYGYTF. The full variable domain, completed using reference TRBV18 and TRBJ1-2, is NAGVMQNPRHLVRRRGQEARLRCSPMKGHSHVYWYRQLPEEGLKFMVYLQKENIIDESGMPKERFSAEFPKEGPSILRIQQVVRGDSAAYFCASSPDGIYGYTFGSGTRLTVV.

On this clonotype: The CDR3 does not close with the conserved phenylalanine or tryptophan, likely indicating a read error. The V and J genes are TRBV12-3 or TRBV12-4 and TRBJ1-1; D not resolved. V was clipped by 1 base and J by 0 bases, with 3 bases between them. The CDR3 extends over 13 amino acids. The CDR3: CASSLELNTEAFL. The CDR3 DNA reads as TGTGCCAGCAGTTTAGAGTTGAACACTGAAGCTTTCTTA.

This clonotype has a handful of counts. The chain couples TRBV11-1 to TRBJ2-4; D is undetermined. This CDR3 comprises 12 residues. V lost 3 bases and J lost 8, with 8 bases in between. CDR1 and CDR2 from the germline V gene are SGHAT and FQDESV (reference sequence). The CDR3 DNA reads as TGTGCCAGCAGCTTGTCTGGGGACATTCAGTACTTC. It yields the protein CASSLSGDIQYF.

This clonotype was observed a few times. The V gene is TRBV3-1, the J gene TRBJ2-7; D call uncertain. The germline V gene has CDR1 LGHDT and CDR2 YNNKEL (reference sequence). The CDR3 length is 14 residues. The V gene lost 3 bases and the J gene lost 4 bases, with 13 bases spanning the gap. The CDR3 spells CASSQAGSIYEQYF. The DNA of the CDR3 is TGTGCCAGCAGCCAGGCCGGGTCCATTTACGAGCAGTACTTC.

This clonotype was seen a few times. A much larger clonotype is one base distant, so this may be a read error. The chain is built from TRBV6-1 and TRBJ1-2, with TRBD1 as a possible D gene (5 bases). This CDR3 is 14 amino acids long. CDR1 and CDR2 (germline): MNHNS, SASEGT. Here the CDR3 reads CASTQGRWDYGNTF. CDR3 DNA sequence: TGTGCCAGCACTCAGGGACGGTGGGACTATGGCAACACCTTC.

The chain recombines TRBV20-1 with TRBJ1-2, with D possibly being TRBD1 (6 bases). From germline, CDR1 is DFQATT and CDR2 SNEGSKA (reference sequence). The CDR3 is made up of 15 amino acids. Trimming shortened V by 2 bases and J by 4 bases, and 17 bases separated the two germline ends. The CDR3 sequence is CSARLTGRDFYGYTF. The CDR3 DNA reads as TGCAGTGCTAGACTAACAGGGAGGGACTTCTATGGCTACACCTTC.

This clonotype was counted many times. The rearrangement links TRBV7-2 to TRBJ1-5, with a possible D match to TRBD1 (5 bases). CDR3 length equals 15 residues. Trimming left V 5 bases short and J 3 bases short, with 14 bases between. Per the germline V gene, CDR1 is SGHTA and CDR2 is FQGNSA. CDR3 sequence reads: CASSGPGFDNQPQHF. CDR3 in DNA: TGTGCCAGCAGCGGACCAGGGTTTGACAATCAGCCCCAGCATTTT.

This clonotype was seen repeatedly, ten times or more. V and J are TRBV19 and TRBJ2-3, with D possibly TRBD2 on 6 matching bases. Germline-derived CDR1 and CDR2 are LNHDA and SQIVND (reference sequence). V was shortened by 3 bases and J by 0 bases, with 7 bases between the two germline ends. This CDR3 comprises 14 residues. The CDR3 is CASSISGSTDTQYF. The CDR3 DNA reads TGTGCCAGTAGTATCAGCGGGAGCACAGATACGCAGTATTTT. Based on the CDR3 plus reference TRBV19 and TRBJ2-3, the full variable domain is DGGITQSPKYLFRKEGQNVTLSCEQNLNHDAMYWYRQDPGQGLRLIYYSQIVNDFQKGDIAEGYSVSREKKESFPLTVTSAQKNPTAFYLCASSISGSTDTQYFGPGTRLTVL.

This clonotype came up many times. This chain links TRBV15 with TRBJ2-4; D may be TRBD1 (5 bases). The CDR3 has 13 amino acids. V lost 3 bases, J lost 5 bases, and 8 bases lay in between. The germline V gene encodes CDR1 LNHNV and CDR2 YYDKDF (reference sequence). In nucleotides, the CDR3 is TGTGCCACCAGCAGGGGGCCCGAAAACATTCAGTACTTC. It is translated as CATSRGPENIQYF.

This clonotype was found a few times. This chain uses TRBV20-1 with TRBJ2-1, with D uncertain. This CDR3 spans 13 amino acids. Germline assignment: CDR1 DFQATT and CDR2 SNEGSKA (reference sequence). Trimming left V 2 bases short and J 8 bases short, with 13 bases between. The CDR3 loop is CSARRQAEDEQFF. CDR3 DNA sequence: TGCAGTGCTAGACGGCAGGCCGAAGATGAGCAGTTCTTC.

As for this clonotype: Given a much more abundant clone one base away, this may be a read error. The V and J genes are TRBV20-1 and TRBJ2-7, with a possible D match to TRBD2 (6 bases). The CDR3 covers 11 residues. Germline loops: CDR1 DFQATT, CDR2 SNEGSKA (reference sequence). For the CDR3, the DNA is TGCGGTGCTAGAGTCGGGGGAGAGCAGTACTTC. Its protein product is CGARVGGEQYF.

The V gene is TRBV2, the J gene TRBJ1-1; D unresolved. The ends were cut back, 7 bases at V and 4 bases at J, with 10 bases in the middle. This CDR3 region has 12 residues. Germline V gene data show CDR1 as SNHLY and CDR2 as FYNNEI. CDR3 residues: CASKEGSTEAFF. As DNA, the CDR3 is TGTGCCAGCAAAGAGGGATCCACTGAAGCTTTCTTT.

A word on this clonotype: This sequence may be a read error, since a much larger clone differs from it by one base. J is TRBJ2-7 and V is TRBV20-1, with TRBD2 as a possible D gene (5 bases). CDR1 and CDR2 from the germline V gene are DFQATT and SNEGSKA (reference sequence). The CDR3 contains 14 residues. V lost 5 bases, J lost 2 bases, and 16 bases lay in between. CDR3 DNA: TGCAGTGCTGCTAGCAGGAGCAGTACCTACGAGCAGTACTTC. This sequence encodes CSAASRSSTYEQYF.

A few counts support this clonotype. V is TRBV6-5 and J is TRBJ2-7; tentatively, D is TRBD1 or TRBD2 (5 bases each). The germline V gene has CDR1 MNHEY and CDR2 SVGAGI. Trimming removed 2 bases from V and 1 base from J, with 9 bases in between. The CDR3 totals 14 residues. The CDR3 sequence is CASSYIGASYEQYF. CDR3 coding DNA: TGTGCCAGCAGTTACATCGGGGCTTCCTACGAGCAGTACTTC.

The table lists this clonotype with a few counts. The rearrangement joins TRBV6-1 to TRBJ2-7; 9 nucleotides line up with TRBD1. Germline CDR1 and CDR2: MNHNS and SASEGT. The CDR3 is made up of 15 amino acids. The V gene end was trimmed by 4 bases and the J gene end by 2 bases; junction bases not matched to a gene: 6. The CDR3, as DNA: TGTGCCAGCAGTGGACCCGGGACAGGGACCTACGAGCAGTACTTC. Residues: CASSGPGTGTYEQYF.

The chain joins TRBV29-1 to TRBJ2-3; no clear D. This CDR3 spans 15 amino acids. Looked up from germline, CDR1 is SQVTM and CDR2 is ANQGSEA. The V end was cut by 0 bases, the J end by 0 bases, with 10 bases between. The CDR3, as DNA: TGCAGCGTTGAAGATTGGAAAACCAGCACAGATACGCAGTATTTT. It encodes CSVEDWKTSTDTQYF.

A word on this clonotype: This is likely a read error, given that the CDR3 carries no conserved phenylalanine or tryptophan at its end. The V gene is TRBV10-2, the J gene TRBJ2-7; 10 bases are shared with TRBD2. The CDR3 consists of 14 residues. Trimming took 5 bases from V and 7 from J; bases not matched to a gene: 8. Germline V gene sequence: CDR1 WSHSY, CDR2 SAAADI. The DNA of the CDR3 is TGCGCCAGCAGTCCCAGTAGCGGGGGGTGGGAGCAGTACCTC. Residues: CASSPSSGGWEQYL.

The V gene is TRBV25-1, the J gene TRBJ1-1, with D perhaps TRBD1 (6 bases). Trimming pared 1 base from V and 4 bases from J, leaving 13 bases between. Germline V gene sequence: CDR1 MGHDK, CDR2 SYGVNS. The CDR3 consists of 15 residues. CDR3 nucleotide sequence: TGTGCCAGCAGTGAATCAGGGGTTATAGGCACTGAAGCTTTCTTT. Translating gives CASSESGVIGTEAFF.

This clonotype was seen a handful of times. This rearrangement joins TRBV20-1 to TRBJ2-3, with D unclear. CDR1 is DFQATT and CDR2 is SNEGSKA in the germline V gene (reference sequence). The CDR3 runs to 14 residues. The V and J ends lost 1 base and 4 bases respectively, with 12 bases between them. The CDR3 region has the DNA TGCAGTGCTAGAGTTGGGGTAGGTGCAGATACGCAGTATTTT. Its protein product is CSARVGVGADTQYF.

This clonotype showed up just once. Because the CDR3 is missing its conserved closing phenylalanine or tryptophan, this is likely a read error. The DNA is left out, because the CDR3 cannot be placed on it with certainty; the CDR3 is given as TCRdb lists it. This chain links TRBV25-1 with TRBJ1-6; whether TRBD1, the table's D call, matches the DNA was not checked. CDR1 and CDR2 (germline): MGHDK, SYGVNS. The CDR3 has 8 amino acids, counting both end residues. The chain's CDR3 is CASSQARG.

This clonotype was observed a handful of times. V gene TRBV5-1 combines with J gene TRBJ2-5; D may be TRBD2 (7 bases). Germline V gene lookup returns CDR1 SGHRS and CDR2 YFSETQ. This CDR3 spans 16 amino acids. Trimming took 4 bases from V and 5 from J, leaving 21 bases between them. CDR3 loop: CASSLGASGGKETQYF. The CDR3 DNA reads TGCGCCAGCAGCCTGGGGGCGTCGGGAGGAAAGGAGACCCAGTACTTC.

In regard to this clonotype: With a much larger clone just one base away, this may be a read error. The CDR3 does not end in the conserved phenylalanine or tryptophan, so this is likely a read error. CDR3 nucleotide sequence: TGCAGTGCTATGGGACAGCTCTACGAGCAGTACCTC. It yields the protein CSAMGQLYEQYL. The V call is TRBV20-1, the J call TRBJ2-7; 7 bases line up with TRBD1. There are 12 residues in the CDR3. The germline V gene encodes CDR1 DFQATT and CDR2 SNEGSKA (reference sequence). The junction had 3 bases not matched to a gene; V was cut back by 4 bases and J by 3 bases.

This clonotype was counted a few times. The chain joins TRBV6-1 to TRBJ2-1, with D possibly matching TRBD1 (5 bases). The germline gives CDR1 MNHNS, CDR2 SASEGT. CDR3 size: 15 residues. Deletions cut 7 bases from V and 2 bases from J, with 15 bases between. CDR3 protein: CASNRLPDTYNEQFF. CDR3 coding DNA: TGTGCCAGCAACAGGCTACCCGATACCTACAATGAGCAGTTCTTC.